This TCR beta chain derives from a study of blood T cell repertoires in COVID-19. Study background: Samples taken during acute and convalescent COVID-19 were collected in the United States, Italy and Spain. In each case, the material was cDNA or gDNA derived from T cells, B-cell-depleted T cells, or PBMCs.

Measured with immunoSEQ multiplex PCR; TCRdb has only the in-frame clones, and not every one. The sample records over 90,000 clones, 89% being singletons. The sample taken for sequencing was peripheral blood. This clonotype originated in a woman aged 55-69 years with acute or convalescent COVID-19.

CDR3 sequence: CASSLDAGDSYNEQFF. CDR3 coding DNA: TGTGCCAGCAGCTTAGATGCGGGGGACTCCTACAATGAGCAGTTCTTC. The genes are TRBV7-8 and TRBJ2-1; 7 nucleotides agree with TRBD2. Germline lookup yields CDR1 SGHVS and CDR2 FQNEAQ. Trimming removed 1 base from V and 0 bases from J; junction bases left unmatched: 3. This CDR3 is 16 amino acids long.